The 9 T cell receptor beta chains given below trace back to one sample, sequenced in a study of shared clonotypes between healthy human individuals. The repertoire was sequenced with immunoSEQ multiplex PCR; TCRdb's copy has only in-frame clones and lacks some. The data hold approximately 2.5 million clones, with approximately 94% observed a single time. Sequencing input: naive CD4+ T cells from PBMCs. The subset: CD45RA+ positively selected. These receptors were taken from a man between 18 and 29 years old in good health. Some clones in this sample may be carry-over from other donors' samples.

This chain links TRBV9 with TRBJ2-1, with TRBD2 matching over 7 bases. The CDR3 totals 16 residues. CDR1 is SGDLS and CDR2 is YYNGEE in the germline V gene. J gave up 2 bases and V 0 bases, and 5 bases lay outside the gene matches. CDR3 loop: CASSVGGGTTYNEQFF. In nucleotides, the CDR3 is TGTGCCAGCAGCGTAGGCGGCGGGACTACCTACAATGAGCAGTTCTTC.

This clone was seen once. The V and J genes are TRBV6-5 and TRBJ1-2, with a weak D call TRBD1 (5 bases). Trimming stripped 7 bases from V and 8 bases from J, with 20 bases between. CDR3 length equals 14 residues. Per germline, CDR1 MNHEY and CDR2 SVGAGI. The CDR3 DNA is TGTGCCAGCACCCTCGACAGTCAGGGAGGCGGCTACACCTTC. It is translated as CASTLDSQGGGYTF.

The CDR3 coding sequence is TGTGCCAGCAGTAAACAGGGGGGTAACTATGGCTACACCTTC. Amino acid sequence: CASSKQGGNYGYTF. The chain recombines TRBV25-1 with TRBJ1-2, with 8 bases lining up with TRBD1. Germline loops: CDR1 MGHDK, CDR2 SYGVNS. Trimming at V came to 5 bases and at J to 1 base, leaving 3 bases not matched to a gene. This CDR3 region has 14 residues.

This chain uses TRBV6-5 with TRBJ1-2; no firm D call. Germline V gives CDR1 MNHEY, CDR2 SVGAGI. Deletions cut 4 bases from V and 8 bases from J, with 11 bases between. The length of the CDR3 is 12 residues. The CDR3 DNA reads TGTGCCAGCAGTTTCAAACGAGGGGGCTACACCTTC. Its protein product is CASSFKRGGYTF.

CDR3 nucleotides: TGTGCCAGCAGCTTAGCGACAGGGCCCTACGAGCAGTACTTC. Translated, it gives CASSLATGPYEQYF. The rearrangement joins TRBV11-1 to TRBJ2-7, with 7 bases matching TRBD1. In germline, CDR1 is SGHAT, CDR2 FQDESV (reference sequence). The CDR3 loop spans 14 amino acids. The V segment lost 0 bases and the J segment 2 bases; nucleotides outside the gene matches: 1. Complete variable domain (other parts from reference TRBV11-1 and TRBJ2-7): EAEVAQSPRYKITEKSQAVAFWCDPISGHATLYWYRQILGQGPELLVQFQDESVVDDSQLPKDRFSAERLKGVDSTLKIQPAELGDSAMYLCASSLATGPYEQYFGPGTRLTVT.

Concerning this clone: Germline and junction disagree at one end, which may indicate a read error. The CDR3 DNA reads TGCGCCAGCAGCTTGGTTGCAGTTTCAGGGGGCAACGTCCTGACTTTC. Translation: CASSLVAVSGGNVLTF. This chain uses TRBV5-1 with TRBJ2-6, with 7 bases matching TRBD1. The length of the CDR3 is 16 residues. Germline lookup yields CDR1 SGHRS and CDR2 YFSETQ. Filled out from reference TRBV5-1 and TRBJ2-6, the complete variable domain reads KAGVTQTPRYLIKTRGQQVTLSCSPISGHRSVSWYQQTPGQGLQFLFEYFSETQRNKGNFPGRFSGRQFSNSRSEMNVSTLELGDSALYLCASSLVAVSGGNVLTFGAGSRLTVL.

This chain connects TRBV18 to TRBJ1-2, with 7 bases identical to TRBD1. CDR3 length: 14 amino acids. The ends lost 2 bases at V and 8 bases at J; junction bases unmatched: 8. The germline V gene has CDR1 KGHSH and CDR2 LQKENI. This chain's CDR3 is CASSPGTVTSGYTF. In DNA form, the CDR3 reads TGTGCCAGCTCACCAGGGACAGTTACCTCAGGCTACACCTTC.

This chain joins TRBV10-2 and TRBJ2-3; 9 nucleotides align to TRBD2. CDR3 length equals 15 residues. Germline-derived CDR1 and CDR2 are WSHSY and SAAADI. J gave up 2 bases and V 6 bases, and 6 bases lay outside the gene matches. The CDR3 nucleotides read TGCGCCAGCAGGGTGACTAGCGGTTCCACAGATACGCAGTATTTT. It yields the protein CASRVTSGSTDTQYF.

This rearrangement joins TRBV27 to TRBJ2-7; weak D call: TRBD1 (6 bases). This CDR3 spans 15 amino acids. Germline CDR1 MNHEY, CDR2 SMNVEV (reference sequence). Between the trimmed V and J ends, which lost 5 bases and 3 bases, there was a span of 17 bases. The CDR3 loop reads CASSLRGTRVYEQYF. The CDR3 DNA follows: TGTGCCAGCAGTCTCCGAGGGACACGAGTCTACGAGCAGTACTTC.